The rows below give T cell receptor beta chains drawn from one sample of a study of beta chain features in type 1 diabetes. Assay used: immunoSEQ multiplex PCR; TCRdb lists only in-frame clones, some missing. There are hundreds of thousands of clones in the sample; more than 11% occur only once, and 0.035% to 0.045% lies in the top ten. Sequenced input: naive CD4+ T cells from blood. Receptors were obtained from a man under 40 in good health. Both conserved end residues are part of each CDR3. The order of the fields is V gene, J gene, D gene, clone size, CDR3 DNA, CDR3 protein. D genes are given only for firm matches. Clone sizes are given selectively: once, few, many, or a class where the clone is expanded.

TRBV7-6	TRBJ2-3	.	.	TGTGCCAGCAGCCTTACGACAGGCCGCCCGGCAGATACGCAGTATTTT	CASSLTTGRPADTQYF
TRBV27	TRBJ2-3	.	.	TGTGCCAGCAGTTACGGGGCTCTCAGCACAGATACGCAGTATTTT	CASSYGALSTDTQYF
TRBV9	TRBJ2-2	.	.	TGTGCCAGCAGCATCGGCGGGGAGCTGTTTTTT	CASSIGGELFF
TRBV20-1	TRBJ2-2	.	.	TGCAGTGCCAGGCGGACCGGGGAGCTGTTTTTT	CSARRTGELFF
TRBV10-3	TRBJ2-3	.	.	TGTGCCATCAGTGAGCGACTTCCTCAGGATACGCAGTATTTT	CAISERLPQDTQYF
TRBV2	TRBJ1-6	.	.	TGTGCCAGCAGTGGGGACAACTATTCACCCCTCCACTTT	CASSGDNYSPLHF
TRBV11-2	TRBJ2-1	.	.	TGTGCCAGCAGCTTACGCGCTGAGCAGTTCTTC	CASSLRAEQFF
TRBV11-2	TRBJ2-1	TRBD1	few	TGTGCCAGCAGCCAAGGGACAGGGTCGGAGTTCTTC	CASSQGTGSEFF
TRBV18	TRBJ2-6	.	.	TGTGCCAGCTCGGCTGCAACAGGGGCCAACGTCCTGACTTTC	CASSAATGANVLTF
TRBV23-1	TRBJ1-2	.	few	TGCGCCAGCAGTCAATCGTGCCAGCCTAACTATGGCTACACCTTC	CASSQSCQPNYGYTF
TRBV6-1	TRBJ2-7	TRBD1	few	TGTGCCAGCAGACAGGGGGCTTACGAGCAGTACTTC	CASRQGAYEQYF
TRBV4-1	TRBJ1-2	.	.	TGCGCCAGCAGCCAAGATCTGGTGCAGGGCTACACCTTC	CASSQDLVQGYTF
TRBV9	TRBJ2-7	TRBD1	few	TGTGCCAGCAGCGTATCCAGGGGGCAAGGCGAGCAGTACTTC	CASSVSRGQGEQYF
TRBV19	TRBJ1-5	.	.	TGTGCCAGTAGTCTTGGACAGTTCAATCAGCCCCAGCATTTT	CASSLGQFNQPQHF
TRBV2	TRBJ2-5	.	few	TGTGCCAGCAGCCTAAGTATGGAGACCCAGTACTTC	CASSLSMETQYF